The 18 T cell receptor beta chains below all came from one sample that was sequenced in a study of cytomegalovirus exposure and HLA in healthy donors. PCR employed 60 Vbeta and 13 Jbeta primers. Profiled with immunoSEQ multiplex PCR; TCRdb holds only in-frame clones, not every one. This sample has tens of thousands of clones, with approximately 74% found just once. The sequenced material came from PBMCs. The receptor set was obtained from a woman aged 25 to 39 in good health and CMV-seropositive.

This clone was counted a few times. The chain combines TRBV11-2 with TRBJ2-5, with 8 bases fitting TRBD2. With 0 bases clipped from V and 7 bases from J, the junction kept 4 bases outside the gene matches. Germline CDR1 SGHAT, CDR2 FQNNGV. The CDR3 spans 14 residues. The CDR3 bases are TGTGCCAGCAGCTTAGAGCCGGGAGGGGGGACCCAGTACTTC. Translation: CASSLEPGGGTQYF.

V and J are TRBV10-2 and TRBJ2-7; 8 bases fit TRBD2. The CDR3 contains 13 residues. Germline CDR1 is WSHSY and CDR2 is SAAADI. With V trimmed by 10 bases and J by 6 bases, 11 bases remained unmatched. CDR3 nucleotides: TGCGCCACTGGCCCGGGAGGGCCTCCCGAGCAGTACTTC. Translating gives CATGPGGPPEQYF.

The gene calls are TRBV7-2 and TRBJ2-1; D perhaps matches TRBD2 (7 bases). V lost 0 bases, J lost 0 bases, and 12 bases lay in between. Germline assignment: CDR1 SGHTA and CDR2 FQGNSA. CDR3 size: 17 residues. Here the CDR3 DNA reads TGTGCCAGCAGCTTAGCTGGGGGCGGGAGCTCCTACAATGAGCAGTTCTTC. This translates into CASSLAGGGSSYNEQFF.

V gene TRBV29-1 combines with J gene TRBJ2-3; 8 positions match TRBD2. The CDR3 length is 12 residues. Germline values: CDR1 SQVTM, CDR2 ANQGSEA. The J segment lost 4 bases and the V segment lost 6 bases, leaving 3 bases of the junction unmatched. In DNA, the CDR3 is TGCAGCGTGGGACTAGGTCCAGATACGCAGTATTTT. It specifies CSVGLGPDTQYF.

This clone was detected once. The chain uses TRBV6-1 and TRBJ2-7, with TRBD2 matching over 8 bases. Germline V gene sequence: CDR1 MNHNS, CDR2 SASEGT. The CDR3 length is 13 residues. After removal of 7 bases from V and 5 bases from J, the junction contained 7 bases not matched to a gene. CDR3 sequence (DNA): TGTGCCAGCAAATTGGGACTAGAAGACGAGCAGTACTTC. Protein sequence: CASKLGLEDEQYF.

This clone was picked up one time. The chain uses TRBV20-1 and TRBJ1-1; D unclear. CDR1 DFQATT and CDR2 SNEGSKA come from the germline V gene (reference sequence). CDR3 size: 10 residues. V shed 3 bases and J shed 6 bases, with 5 bases lying between them. The CDR3 sequence: CSASGPEAFF. CDR3 nucleotides: TGCAGTGCTAGTGGCCCTGAAGCTTTCTTT.

The chain links TRBV15 to TRBJ2-7, with TRBD1 identical over 7 bases. CDR3 length: 13 amino acids. V dropped 3 bases and J dropped 3; count of bases not matched to a gene: 2. The V gene's germline CDR1 is LNHNV and CDR2 YYDKDF (reference sequence). The CDR3 DNA follows: TGTGCCACCAGCAGGGGACAGCTCTACGAGCAGTACTTC. This translates into CATSRGQLYEQYF. Combining the CDR3 with reference TRBV15 and TRBJ2-7 gives the whole variable domain DAMVIQNPRYQVTQFGKPVTLSCSQTLNHNVMYWYQQKSSQAPKLLFHYYDKDFNNEADTPDNFQSRRPNTSFCFLDIRSPGLGDTAMYLCATSRGQLYEQYFGPGTRLTVT.

The V call is TRBV6-1, the J call TRBJ1-5, with TRBD1 identical over 8 bases. Looked up from germline, CDR1 is MNHNS and CDR2 is SASEGT. This CDR3 comprises 14 residues. J gave up 6 bases and V 4 bases, and 5 bases lay outside the gene matches. The CDR3 DNA reads TGTGCCAGCAGTGTAGACAGGGGACGTCAGCCCCAGCATTTT. Translated: CASSVDRGRQPQHF.

The rearrangement uses TRBV5-1 and TRBJ1-4, with D unclear. The germline V gene has CDR1 SGHRS and CDR2 YFSETQ. The CDR3 is 14 residues long. Trimming pared 0 bases from V and 5 bases from J, leaving 8 bases between. This CDR3 reads CASSLGNTNEKLFF. The CDR3 DNA follows: TGCGCCAGCAGCTTGGGCAATACAAATGAAAAACTGTTTTTT.

This CDR3 reads CASSRGLAGGYNEQFF. The DNA for the CDR3 is TGTGCCAGCAGCCGTGGACTAGCGGGAGGGTACAATGAGCAGTTCTTC. The rearrangement joins TRBV11-3 to TRBJ2-1; 15 positions agree with TRBD2. From germline, CDR1 is SGHNT and CDR2 YENEEA. V trimming: 5 bases; J trimming: 4 bases; junction bases outside the gene matches: 3. This CDR3 is 16 amino acids long.

This chain uses TRBV10-2 with TRBJ1-1; 7 nucleotides agree with TRBD1. The CDR3 has 13 amino acids. CDR1 and CDR2 from the germline V gene are WSHSY and SAAADI. V trimming: 2 bases; J trimming: 4 bases; junction bases outside the gene matches: 1. CDR3 DNA sequence: TGCGCCAGCAGTGAGACAGGGGCCACTGAAGCTTTCTTT. Amino acids: CASSETGATEAFF.

This clone was observed a handful of times. The rearrangement uses TRBV6-5 and TRBJ1-4; 10 bases are shared with TRBD1. In germline, CDR1 is MNHEY, CDR2 SVGAGI. This CDR3 has 14 amino acids. The V segment lost 8 bases and the J segment 8 bases; nucleotides outside the gene matches: 8. The chain's CDR3 is CASRPGQGREKLFF. CDR3 in DNA: TGTGCCAGCCGACCGGGACAGGGGCGGGAAAAACTGTTTTTT.

The rearrangement links TRBV16 to TRBJ1-3; unclear D gene. The V gene lost 1 base and the J gene lost 1 base, with 17 bases spanning the gap. Germline values: CDR1 KGHSY, CDR2 FQNENV. This CDR3 comprises 18 residues. CDR3 nucleotides: TGTGCCAGCAGCCAATACACGTTCGCGGGATTGTCTGGAAACACCATATATTTT. It translates to CASSQYTFAGLSGNTIYF.

The chain uses TRBV9 and TRBJ2-1; 7 positions match TRBD2. Germline lookup yields CDR1 SGDLS and CDR2 YYNGEE. The CDR3 is 15 residues long. V dropped 2 bases and J dropped 3; count of bases not matched to a gene: 5. In DNA, the CDR3 is TGTGCCAGCAGCGTTTGGGGGGAGGGCTACAATGAGCAGTTCTTC. Its translation: CASSVWGEGYNEQFF.

This clone appeared a few times. V gene TRBV5-1 combines with J gene TRBJ2-3; 11 bases map to TRBD2. From germline, CDR1 is SGHRS and CDR2 YFSETQ. Germline trimming cut 4 bases from V and 1 base from J; bases unmatched to any gene: 5. This CDR3 is 16 amino acids long. CDR3 coding DNA: TGCGCCAGCAGCGAAACTAGCGGGAGCGGCACAGATACGCAGTATTTT. It is translated as CASSETSGSGTDTQYF.

The chain is built from TRBV6-6 and TRBJ2-7; 10 bases map to TRBD1. The CDR3 length is 14 residues. The V and J ends lost 8 bases and 7 bases, in that order; junction bases with no gene match: 11. Germline V lookup: CDR1 MNHNY, CDR2 SVGAGI (reference sequence). The CDR3 region has the DNA TGTGCCAGCGCTTCGGGACAGGGGAGCGGTGAGCAGTACTTC. Its translation is CASASGQGSGEQYF.

The chain is built from TRBV10-3 and TRBJ2-1, with TRBD1 matching over 7 bases. Germline CDR1 is ENHRY and CDR2 is SYGVKD. This CDR3 is 13 amino acids long. V shed 8 bases, J shed 5 bases, and the junction held 6 bases outside the gene matches. The CDR3 bases are TGTGCCATCCGCTACAGGGGTGACAATGAGCAGTTCTTC. Protein product: CAIRYRGDNEQFF.

This clone was seen only a few times. The chain recombines TRBV6-5 with TRBJ1-1; 8 positions match TRBD1. V was pared by 6 bases and J by 1 base, with 7 bases of the junction left unmatched. CDR3 length equals 15 residues. The V gene's germline CDR1 is MNHEY and CDR2 SVGAGI. The CDR3 region has the DNA TGTGCCAGCAGCTCAGACAGGGGAGGGAACACTGAAGCTTTCTTT. This encodes CASSSDRGGNTEAFF.